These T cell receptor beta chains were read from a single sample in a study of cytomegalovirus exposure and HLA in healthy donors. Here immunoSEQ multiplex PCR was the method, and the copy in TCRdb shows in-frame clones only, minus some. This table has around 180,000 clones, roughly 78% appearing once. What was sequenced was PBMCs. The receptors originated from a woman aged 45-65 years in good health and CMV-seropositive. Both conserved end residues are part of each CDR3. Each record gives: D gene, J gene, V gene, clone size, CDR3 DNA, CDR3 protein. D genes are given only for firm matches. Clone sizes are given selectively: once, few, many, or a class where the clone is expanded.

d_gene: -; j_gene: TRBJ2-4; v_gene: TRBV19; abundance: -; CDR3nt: TGTGCCAGTAGAGAGCCTCCGGGAATTCAGTACTTC; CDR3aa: CASREPPGIQYF
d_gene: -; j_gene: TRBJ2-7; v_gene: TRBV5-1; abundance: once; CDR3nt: TGCGCCAGCAGCTTGGGGTCGGTTACCTACGAGCAGTACTTC; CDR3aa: CASSLGSVTYEQYF
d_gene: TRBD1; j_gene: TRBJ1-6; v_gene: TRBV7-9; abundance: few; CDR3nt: TGTGCCAGCAGCTCCCGGACAGGGGGCGGCTATAATTCACCCCTCCACTTT; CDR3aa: CASSSRTGGGYNSPLHF
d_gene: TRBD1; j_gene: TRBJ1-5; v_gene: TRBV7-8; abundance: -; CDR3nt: TGTGCCAGCAGCTCACAGGGGGCTTCAATTAGTCAGCCCCAGCATTTT; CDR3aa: CASSSQGASISQPQHF
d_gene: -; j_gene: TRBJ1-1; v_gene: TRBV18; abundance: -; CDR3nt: TGTGCCAGCTCACTCATGGAGGTATCGGGCACTGAAGCTTTCTTT; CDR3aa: CASSLMEVSGTEAFF
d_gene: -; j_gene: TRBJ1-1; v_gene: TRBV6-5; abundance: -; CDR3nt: TGTGCCAGCAGTTACCGGGGGAACACTGAAGCTTTCTTT; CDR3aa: CASSYRGNTEAFF
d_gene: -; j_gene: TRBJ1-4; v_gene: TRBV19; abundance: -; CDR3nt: TGTGCCAGTAGTACCAGCGGCAGGGGTGCGAATGAAAAACTGTTTTTT; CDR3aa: CASSTSGRGANEKLFF
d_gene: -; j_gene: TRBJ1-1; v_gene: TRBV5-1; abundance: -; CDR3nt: TGCGCCAGCAGCTTTTCAGGGGATCAAGCTTTCTTT; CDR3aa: CASSFSGDQAFF
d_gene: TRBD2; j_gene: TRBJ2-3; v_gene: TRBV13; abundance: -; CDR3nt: TGTGCCAGCAGCTGGAACGGGCGGGGGATAATTAGCACAGATACGCAGTATTTT; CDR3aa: CASSWNGRGIISTDTQYF
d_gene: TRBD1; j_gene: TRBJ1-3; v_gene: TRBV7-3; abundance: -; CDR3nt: TGTGCCAGCAGCCGAGTGGGACAGGGGGCGGGAAACACCATATATTTT; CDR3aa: CASSRVGQGAGNTIYF
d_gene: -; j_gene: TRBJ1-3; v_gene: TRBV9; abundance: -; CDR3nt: TGTGCCAGCAGCGTAGACCACCGGGGGGGCGTAGGAAACACCATATATTTT; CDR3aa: CASSVDHRGGVGNTIYF
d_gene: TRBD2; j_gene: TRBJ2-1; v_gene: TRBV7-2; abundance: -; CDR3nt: TGTGCCAGCAGCTTATTCGGCGGGGGTTACAATGAGCAGTTCTTC; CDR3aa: CASSLFGGGYNEQFF
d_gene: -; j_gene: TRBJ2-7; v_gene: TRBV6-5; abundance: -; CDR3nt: TGTGCCAGCAGTTCTGAGGGAACCTACGAGCAGTACTTC; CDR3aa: CASSSEGTYEQYF
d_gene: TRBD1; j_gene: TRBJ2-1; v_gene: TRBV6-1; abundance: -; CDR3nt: TGTGCCAGCAGTGAACTTCCGGGACAGGGACACAATGAGCAGTTCTTC; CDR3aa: CASSELPGQGHNEQFF
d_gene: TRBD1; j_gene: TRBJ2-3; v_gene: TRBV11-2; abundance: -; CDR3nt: TGTGCCAGCGGGGCGGGACAGGGGGCAACAGATACGCAGTATTTT; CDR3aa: CASGAGQGATDTQYF
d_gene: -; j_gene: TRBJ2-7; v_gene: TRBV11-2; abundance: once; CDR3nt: TGTGCCAGCAGCTTCGCGGGTGGGAACGAGCAGTACTTC; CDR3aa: CASSFAGGNEQYF
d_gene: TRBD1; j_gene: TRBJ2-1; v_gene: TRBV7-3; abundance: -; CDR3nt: TGTGCCAGCAGCTTATTGTTAGGGACAGGAAAATTCTTC; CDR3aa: CASSLLLGTGKFF
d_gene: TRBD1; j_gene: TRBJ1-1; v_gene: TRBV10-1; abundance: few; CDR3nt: TGCGCCAGCAGTGCCCAGGGGGCCACTGAAGCTTTCTTT; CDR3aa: CASSAQGATEAFF
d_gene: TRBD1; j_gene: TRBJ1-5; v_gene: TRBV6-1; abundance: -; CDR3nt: TGTGCCAGCAGTGAATGGGACAGGGCCTATAGCAATCAGCCCCAGCATTTT; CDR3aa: CASSEWDRAYSNQPQHF
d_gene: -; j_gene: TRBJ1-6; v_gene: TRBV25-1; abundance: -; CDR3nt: TGTGCCAGCAGGGAGGTCGGTTCACCCCTCCACTTT; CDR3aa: CASREVGSPLHF
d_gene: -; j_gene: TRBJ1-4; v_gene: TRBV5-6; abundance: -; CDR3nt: TGTGCCAGCAGCCTAAGACTCGAAAAACTGTTTTTT; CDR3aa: CASSLRLEKLFF
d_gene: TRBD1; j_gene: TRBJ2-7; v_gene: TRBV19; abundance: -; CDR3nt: TGTGCCAGTAGCCCTGGACAGGGCGACTTTGCCGAGCAGTACTTC; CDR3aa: CASSPGQGDFAEQYF
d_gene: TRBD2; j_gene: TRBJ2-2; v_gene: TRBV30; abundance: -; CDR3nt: TGTGCCTGGAGCTCTTTGGGGCTAGCGGGCGGGGAGCTGTTTTTT; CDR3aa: CAWSSLGLAGGELFF
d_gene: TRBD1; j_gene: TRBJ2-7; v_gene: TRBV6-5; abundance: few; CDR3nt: TGTGCCAGCTGGGACAGGGCGTCTAGGTACGAGCAGTACTTC; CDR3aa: CASWDRASRYEQYF
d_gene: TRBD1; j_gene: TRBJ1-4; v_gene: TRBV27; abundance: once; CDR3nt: TGTGCCAGCAGTTACAGGGGGCGGACTAATGAAAAACTGTTTTTT; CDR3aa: CASSYRGRTNEKLFF
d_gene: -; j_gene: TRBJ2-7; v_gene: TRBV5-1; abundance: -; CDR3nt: TGCGCCAGCAGCTTCGGGCAGGGGAGTACCTACGAGCAGTACTTC; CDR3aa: CASSFGQGSTYEQYF
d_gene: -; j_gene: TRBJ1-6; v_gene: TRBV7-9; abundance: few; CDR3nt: TGTGCCAGCAGCTTAAGCCCCCCCGGGCCCCTCCACTTT; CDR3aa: CASSLSPPGPLHF
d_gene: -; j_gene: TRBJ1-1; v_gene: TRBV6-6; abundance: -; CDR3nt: TGTGCCAGCAGCTCGGTCCCTACCGAAGCTTTCTTT; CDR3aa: CASSSVPTEAFF
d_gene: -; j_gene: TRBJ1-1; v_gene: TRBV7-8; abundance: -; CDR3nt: TGTGCCAGCAGCTTAGAAGGACAGCACATGAACACTGAAGCTTTCTTT; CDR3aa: CASSLEGQHMNTEAFF
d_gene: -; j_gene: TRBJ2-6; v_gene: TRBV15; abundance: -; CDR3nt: TGTGCCACCAGCGGGTCCTCCGGGGTCCTGACTTTC; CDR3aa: CATSGSSGVLTF
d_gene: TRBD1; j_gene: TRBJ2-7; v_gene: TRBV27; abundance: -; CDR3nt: TGTGCCACCCAGCAACAGGGGGCGTACGAGCAGTACTTC; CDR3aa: CATQQQGAYEQYF
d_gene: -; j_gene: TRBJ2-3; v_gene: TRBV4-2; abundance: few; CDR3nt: TGTGCCAGCAGCCAAGAAAACTACGGGGAGACAGATACGCAGTATTTT; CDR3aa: CASSQENYGETDTQYF
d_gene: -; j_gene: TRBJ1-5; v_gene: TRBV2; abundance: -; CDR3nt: TGTGCCAGCAGTGGTACAGGAGGGAGCAATCAGCCCCAGCATTTT; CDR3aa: CASSGTGGSNQPQHF